The 31 T cell receptor beta chains below come from one sample, sequenced in a study of T cell repertoires in cytomegalovirus infection. TCRdb reanalysed the reads using MiXCR and keeps one entry per CDR3 protein. The table shows 900,000 to 950,000 distinct CDR3 sequences, with around 32% occurring only once. Their recognized antigens are unknown. Sequencing used cultured CD8+ T cells from PBMCs, obtained from culture after CMV antigen stimulation. All receptors come from a human donor in good health (CMV status not recorded). Some clones in this sample may be carry-over from other donors' samples.

The chain couples TRBV6-5 to TRBJ1-1; D is undetermined. The CDR3 extends over 14 amino acids. Germline CDR1 is MNHEY and CDR2 is SVGAGI. With 7 bases removed from V and 6 bases from J, the gap between germline ends came to 18 bases. The chain's CDR3 is CASKNGEMIAEAFF. The DNA for the CDR3 is TGTGCCAGCAAAAATGGGGAGATGATTGCTGAAGCTTTCTTT.

In this sample, this clonotype turned up a few times. V usage is TRBV5-5 and J usage is TRBJ2-2, with D maybe TRBD1 (5 bases). Per germline, CDR1 SGHKS and CDR2 YYEKEE (reference sequence). V was cut by 0 bases and J by 7 bases, with 7 bases left in between. This CDR3 comprises 13 residues. The CDR3 spells CASSLGGNGELFF. In nucleotides, the CDR3 is TGTGCCAGCAGCTTGGGGGGCAACGGGGAGCTGTTTTTT.

The chain links TRBV7-6 to TRBJ2-7, with a tentative D call TRBD1 (6 bases). Trimming left V 1 base short and J 5 bases short, with 18 bases between. The CDR3 totals 16 residues. Germline lookup yields CDR1 SGHVS and CDR2 FNYEAQ. In nucleotides, the CDR3 is TGTGCCAGCAGCTTAGAGGCCCGGCAGGGGTATAACGAGCAGTACTTC. Translating it yields CASSLEARQGYNEQYF.

The chain recombines TRBV27 with TRBJ2-1; 9 bases align to TRBD2. The length of the CDR3 is 16 residues. Germline CDR1 is MNHEY and CDR2 is SMNVEV (reference sequence). The trim removed 4 bases at V and 4 bases at J, leaving 8 bases unmatched. CDR3 amino acids: CASSWGAGGPYNEQFF. The DNA for the CDR3 is TGTGCCAGCAGTTGGGGCGCGGGGGGGCCGTACAATGAGCAGTTCTTC.

This clonotype was detected only a few times. The chain combines TRBV4-1 with TRBJ2-7; 7 nucleotides match TRBD1. The CDR3 length is 14 residues. Germline V gives CDR1 MGHRA, CDR2 YSYEKL. With 4 bases clipped from V and 4 bases from J, the junction kept 7 bases outside the gene matches. CDR3 nucleotides: TGCGCCAGCAGCCCCTGGACAGGAAAGTACGAGCAGTACTTC. It translates to CASSPWTGKYEQYF.

The V and J genes are TRBV6-5 and TRBJ1-1; 7 bases agree with TRBD1. Germline lookup yields CDR1 MNHEY and CDR2 SVGAGI. The V and J ends lost 6 bases and 4 bases, in that order; junction bases with no gene match: 14. The CDR3 loop spans 16 amino acids. The chain's CDR3 is CASSPSHKGASTEAFF. The CDR3 DNA reads TGTGCCAGCAGCCCTTCTCACAAGGGGGCGAGCACTGAAGCTTTCTTT.

This clonotype was detected only a few times. The rearrangement joins TRBV6-1 to TRBJ2-7; perhaps D is TRBD1 or TRBD2 (5 bases each). The germline CDR1 and CDR2 sequences are MNHNS and SASEGT. The V end was cut by 5 bases, the J end by 4 bases, with 15 bases between. The CDR3 length is 14 residues. CDR3 coding DNA: TGTGCCAGCAGTTATCACCGGGGCTCATACGAGCAGTACGTC. Translating it yields CASSYHRGSYEQYV.

The chain combines TRBV20-1 with TRBJ2-1; the match to TRBD2 covers 8 bases. J gave up 2 bases and V 3 bases, and 3 bases lay outside the gene matches. The CDR3 length is 14 residues. Germline CDR1 reads DFQATT; CDR2 reads SNEGSKA (reference sequence). In nucleotides, the CDR3 is TGCAGTGCTAGTCAACTAGCGGCCTACAATGAGCAGTTCTTC. Translation: CSASQLAAYNEQFF.

On this clonotype itself: Germline is not matched at one junction end, which may reflect a read error. This chain uses TRBV4-1 with TRBJ2-6; D gene ambiguous. CDR1 and CDR2 (germline): MGHRA, YSYEKL. The CDR3 length is 20 residues. The CDR3 is CASSQDWGYDTPSGTNVLTF. CDR3 in DNA: TGCGCCAGCAGCCAAGATTGGGGTTATGACACTCCCTCTGGGACCAACGTCCTGACTTTC.

This chain connects TRBV5-6 to TRBJ2-2; D is uncertain. V lost 2 bases, J lost 8 bases, and 10 bases lay in between. There are 13 residues in the CDR3. Germline V CDR1 and CDR2: SGHDT, YYEEEE. CDR3 in amino acids: CASSFKGLGELFF. CDR3 nucleotides: TGTGCCAGCAGCTTTAAAGGTTTAGGGGAGCTGTTTTTT. The complete variable domain, with remaining parts taken from reference TRBV5-6 and TRBJ2-2, reads DAGVTQSPTHLIKTRGQQVTLRCSPKSGHDTVSWYQQALGQGPQFIFQYYEEEERQRGNFPDRFSGHQFPNYSSELNVNALLLGDSALYLCASSFKGLGELFFGEGSRLTVL.

This clonotype came up a few times. The chain links TRBV12-3 or TRBV12-4 to TRBJ1-6, with 7 bases aligning to TRBD1. The CDR3 sequence is 14 residues long. V gave up 5 bases and J gave up 9 bases; unmatched junction bases: 7. The chain's CDR3 is CASSDRVSISPLHF. The CDR3 nucleotides read TGTGCCAGCAGTGACAGGGTCTCAATTTCACCCCTCCACTTT.

This clonotype was seen only a few times. The V and J genes are TRBV12-3 or TRBV12-4 and TRBJ1-1; TRBD1 might be the D (5 bases). The CDR3 length is 12 residues. V lost 6 bases and J 4 bases, leaving 9 bases between the germline ends. CDR3 sequence reads: CASSLTATEAFF. CDR3 bases: TGTGCCAGCAGCCTGACAGCCACTGAAGCTTTCTTT.

This clonotype turned up a few times. The genes are TRBV7-2 and TRBJ2-7; D is possibly TRBD1 or TRBD2 (6 bases each). This CDR3 has 13 residues. The germline V gene has CDR1 SGHTA and CDR2 FQGNSA. Deletions cut 4 bases from V and 7 bases from J, with 14 bases between. This CDR3 is CASSYEGGREQYV. CDR3 in DNA: TGTGCCAGCAGCTATGAAGGGGGGCGTGAGCAGTACGTC.

With regard to this clonotype: A much larger clone differs from this one at a single base, so this may be a read error. This chain uses TRBV7-2 with TRBJ2-7; D may be TRBD1 or TRBD2 (5 bases each). This CDR3 region has 14 residues. Trimming removed 5 bases at V and 2 bases at J, with 13 bases between. Looked up from germline, CDR1 is SGHTA and CDR2 is FQGNSA. The CDR3 region has the DNA TGTACCAGCAGCCTACGAGGGACCCCCTACGAGCAGTACTTC. Its translation is CTSSLRGTPYEQYF. Full variable domain (outside the CDR3, taken from reference TRBV7-2 and TRBJ2-7): GAGVSQSPSNKVTEKGKDVELRCDPISGHTALYWYRQSLGQGLEFLIYFQGNSAPDKSGLPSDRFSAERTGGSVSTLTIQRTQQEDSAVYLCTSSLRGTPYEQYFGPGTRLTVT.

Comments on this clonotype: A junction boundary mismatches the germline segment, possibly from a read error. CDR3 region: CVSIPGTGGYNEQFF. The CDR3 DNA is TGTGTCAGCATTCCCGGGACAGGGGGCTACAATGAGCAGTTCTTC. The chain links TRBV12-3 or TRBV12-4 to TRBJ2-1, with 11 bases lining up with TRBD1. The CDR3 totals 15 residues.

The chain links TRBV12-3 or TRBV12-4 to TRBJ2-7; 8 positions agree with TRBD2. The CDR3 consists of 15 residues. After removal of 3 bases from V and 5 bases from J, the junction contained 9 bases not matched to a gene. CDR3 nucleotides: TGTGCCAGCAGTTTTAGCGGGGAGGGAGTCCACGAGCAGTACGTC. This translates into CASSFSGEGVHEQYV.

The genes are TRBV27 and TRBJ1-6, with TRBD1 identical over 7 bases. The CDR3 has 14 residues. Germline values: CDR1 MNHEY, CDR2 SMNVEV (reference sequence). The ends lost 6 bases at V and 8 bases at J; junction bases unmatched: 7. The CDR3 bases are TGTGCCAGCAGCCACGGGACAGATCATTCACCCCTCCACTTT. It codes for CASSHGTDHSPLHF.

There are many counts of this clonotype. This chain links TRBV19 with TRBJ1-1, with unresolved D. Trimming shortened V by 7 bases and J by 3 bases, and 6 bases separated the two germline ends. Germline assignment: CDR1 LNHDA and CDR2 SQIVND (reference sequence). CDR3 length equals 11 residues. The CDR3 is CASKGYTEAFF. CDR3 coding DNA: TGTGCCAGTAAAGGATACACTGAAGCTTTCTTT.

The table lists this clonotype with a few counts. V is TRBV27 and J is TRBJ1-5; unclear D gene. The V end lost 1 base, the J end lost 7 bases, and 11 bases lay between the germline ends. The germline gives CDR1 MNHEY, CDR2 SMNVEV (reference sequence). The length of the CDR3 is 14 residues. DNA for the CDR3: TGTGCCAGCAGTTTATGGTCCCACAACCAGCCCCAGCATTTT. Protein: CASSLWSHNQPQHF.

The gene calls are TRBV11-2 and TRBJ2-7; 11 bases map to TRBD1. CDR1 and CDR2 (germline): SGHAT, FQNNGV. The ends lost 4 bases at V and 5 bases at J; junction bases unmatched: 7. CDR3 length: 15 amino acids. The CDR3 here is CASSYRDRGTHEQYF. The CDR3 DNA sequence: TGTGCCAGCAGCTACCGGGACAGGGGGACCCACGAGCAGTACTTC. The full variable domain, its missing parts supplied by reference TRBV11-2 and TRBJ2-7, is EAGVAQSPRYKIIEKRQSVAFWCNPISGHATLYWYQQILGQGPKLLIQFQNNGVVDDSQLPKDRFSAERLKGVDSTLKIQPAKLEDSAVYLCASSYRDRGTHEQYFGPGTRLTVT.

This chain uses TRBV7-6 with TRBJ2-3; tentatively, D is TRBD1 or TRBD2 (6 bases each). Per the germline V gene, CDR1 is SGHVS and CDR2 is FNYEAQ. The V gene lost 4 bases and the J gene lost 4 bases, with 21 bases spanning the gap. The CDR3 spans 17 residues. CDR3 protein: CASSSVALRGASDTQYF. DNA of the CDR3: TGTGCCAGCAGCTCAGTCGCTTTGAGGGGGGCCTCAGATACGCAGTATTTT.

With respect to this clonotype: One end of the junction is discordant with germline, which a read error may explain. The V call is TRBV29-1, the J call TRBJ2-3; D may be TRBD1 or TRBD2 (5 bases each). The CDR3 is 17 amino acids. CDR1 is SQVTM, CDR2 ANQGSEA, per germline. The DNA for the CDR3 is TGCAGCGTTGAAGATTCGTCGGGGCGTCGCAGCACAGATACGCAGTGTTTT. This codes for CSVEDSSGRRSTDTQCF.

The chain carries TRBV29-1 and TRBJ2-5; TRBD1 agrees at 9 bases. V lost 2 bases to trimming and J lost 4 bases; unmatched junction nucleotides: 5. The germline CDR1 and CDR2 sequences are SQVTM and ANQGSEA. The CDR3 is 14 residues long. For the CDR3, the DNA is TGCAGCGTTGAAAGGGGACAGGGAAGAGAGACCCAGTACTTC. It translates to CSVERGQGRETQYF.

This sequence joins TRBV12-3 or TRBV12-4 and TRBJ2-5, with a possible D match to TRBD2 (7 bases). V was clipped by 2 bases and J by 3 bases, with 13 bases between them. CDR3 length: 15 amino acids. Here the CDR3 reads CASSLRGGDKETQYF. In nucleotides, the CDR3 is TGTGCCAGCAGTTTAAGGGGGGGGGACAAAGAGACCCAGTACTTC.

The V and J genes are TRBV4-3 and TRBJ1-1; D is possibly TRBD1 (5 bases). CDR1 and CDR2 from the germline V gene are LGHNA and YSLEER. This CDR3 spans 13 amino acids. Between the trimmed V and J ends, which lost 5 bases and 4 bases, there was a span of 11 bases. Here the CDR3 reads CASSSGFSTEAFF. Here the CDR3 DNA reads TGCGCCAGCAGCTCAGGGTTTTCCACTGAAGCTTTCTTT.

In its sample, this clonotype was seen a few times. The rearrangement joins TRBV6-2 or TRBV6-3 to TRBJ2-7, with TRBD1 as a possible D gene (5 bases). The V and J ends lost 2 bases and 6 bases respectively, with 5 bases between them. CDR3 size: 11 residues. CDR1 MNHEY and CDR2 SVGEGT come from the germline V gene. This CDR3 reads CASSYQGEQYV. DNA of the CDR3: TGTGCCAGCAGTTACCAGGGCGAGCAGTACGTC.

This rearrangement joins TRBV4-1 to TRBJ2-2, with D perhaps assigned TRBD1 or TRBD2 (5 bases each). The CDR3 is 16 residues long. Germline values: CDR1 MGHRA, CDR2 YSYEKL. Trimming left V 4 bases short and J 1 base short, with 13 bases between. Written as DNA, the CDR3 is TGCGCCAGCAGCCTACCACCTGGGGGGAACACCGGGGAGCTGTTTTTT. Translated, it gives CASSLPPGGNTGELFF.

The chain joins TRBV12-3 or TRBV12-4 to TRBJ2-7; D is unresolved. With 5 bases removed from V and 4 bases from J, the gap between germline ends came to 9 bases. The CDR3 length is 12 residues. The CDR3 nucleotides read TGTGCCAGCAGTAACCACCCATACGAGCAGTACTTC. Its protein product is CASSNHPYEQYF.

The chain uses TRBV12-3 or TRBV12-4 and TRBJ1-5, with 7 bases fitting TRBD1. The length of the CDR3 is 13 residues. After removal of 6 bases from V and 3 bases from J, the junction contained 2 bases not matched to a gene. The CDR3 nucleotides read TGTGCCAGCAGCGGGACAGACAATCAGCCCCAGCATTTT. Translation gives CASSGTDNQPQHF.

This chain joins TRBV6-5 and TRBJ2-3; 14 nucleotides agree with TRBD2. The V and J ends lost 4 bases and 1 base, in that order; junction bases with no gene match: 4. The CDR3 totals 17 residues. The germline CDR1 and CDR2 sequences are MNHEY and SVGAGI. The CDR3 spells CASSSGLAGDRTDTQYF. CDR3 sequence (DNA): TGTGCCAGCAGTTCGGGACTAGCGGGGGATCGCACAGATACGCAGTATTTT.

In this sample, this clonotype turned up a few times. The V and J genes are TRBV12-3 or TRBV12-4 and TRBJ2-7; no clear D gene. The V end lost 5 bases, the J end lost 5 bases, and 10 bases lay between the germline ends. This CDR3 has 12 amino acids. CDR3 sequence reads: CASSQMLNEQYF. CDR3 nucleotide sequence: TGTGCCAGCAGTCAGATGTTAAACGAGCAGTACTTC.